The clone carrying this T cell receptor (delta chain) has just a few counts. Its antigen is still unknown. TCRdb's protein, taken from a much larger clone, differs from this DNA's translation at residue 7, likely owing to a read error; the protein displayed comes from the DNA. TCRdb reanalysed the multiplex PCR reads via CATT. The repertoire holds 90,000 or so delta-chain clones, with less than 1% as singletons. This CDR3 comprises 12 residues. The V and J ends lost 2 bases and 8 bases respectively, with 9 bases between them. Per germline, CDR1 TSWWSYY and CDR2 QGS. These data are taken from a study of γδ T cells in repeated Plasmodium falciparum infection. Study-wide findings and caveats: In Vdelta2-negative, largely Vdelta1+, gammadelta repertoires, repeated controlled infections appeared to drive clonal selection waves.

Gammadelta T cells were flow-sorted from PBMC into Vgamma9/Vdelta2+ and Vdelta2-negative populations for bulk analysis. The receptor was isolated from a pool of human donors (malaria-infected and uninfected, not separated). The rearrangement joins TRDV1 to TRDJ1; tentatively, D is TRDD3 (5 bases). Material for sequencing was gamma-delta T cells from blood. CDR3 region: CALGEWRGKLIF. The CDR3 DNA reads TGTGCTCTTGGGGAATGGAGGGGAAAACTCATCTTT.